This record looks at one T cell receptor (beta chain) sequence and its context. Its antigen is undetermined. The CDR3 runs to 15 residues. Unmatched junction bases numbered 7, after V lost 2 bases and J lost 6 bases. Per germline, CDR1 MNHEY and CDR2 SVGAGI. The sample comes from a study of Ad26.COV2.S vaccination and SARS-CoV-2 variants. Study summary: Donor had been placed in the Ad26.COV2.S arm of the COV1001 trial. Findings of the study overall: Spike-specific TCR breadth in vaccine recipients exceeded that seen in placebo recipients.

As to treatment: approximately 18 received Ad26.COV2.S at low or high dose, single or two shots; 5 received placebo; per-sample allocation not given. At day 63 after the first vaccine or placebo injection, samples were drawn. Some clones are missing from TCRdb's copy, which holds only in-frame ones; the method was immunoSEQ multiplex PCR. The table shows 300,000 to 500,000 clones, with about nine tenths occurring only once. This specimen was peripheral blood, taken in a trial of Ad26.COV2.S vaccine versus placebo. The chain employs TRBV6-5 and TRBJ1-1; TRBD1 matches at 9 bases. The origin of this receptor is a person aged 18-60 years who received the Ad26.COV2.S COVID-19 vaccine or a placebo. CDR3 nucleotide sequence: TGTGCCAGCAGTTACCTGGACAGGGGTATTCCTGAAGCTTTCTTT. The encoded protein is CASSYLDRGIPEAFF.